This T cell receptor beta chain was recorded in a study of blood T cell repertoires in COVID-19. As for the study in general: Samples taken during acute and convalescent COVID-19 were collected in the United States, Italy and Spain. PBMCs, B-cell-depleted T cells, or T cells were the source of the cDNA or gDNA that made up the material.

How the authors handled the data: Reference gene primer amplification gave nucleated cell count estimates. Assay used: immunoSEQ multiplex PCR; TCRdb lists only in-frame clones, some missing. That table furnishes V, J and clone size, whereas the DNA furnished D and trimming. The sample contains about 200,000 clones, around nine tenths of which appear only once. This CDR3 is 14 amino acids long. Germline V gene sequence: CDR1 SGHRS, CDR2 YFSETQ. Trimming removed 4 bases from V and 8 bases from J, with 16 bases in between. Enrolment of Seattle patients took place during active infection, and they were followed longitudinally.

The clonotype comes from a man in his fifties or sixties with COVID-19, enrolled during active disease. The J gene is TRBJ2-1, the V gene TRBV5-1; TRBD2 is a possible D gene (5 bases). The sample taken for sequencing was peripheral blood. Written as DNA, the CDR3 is TGCGCCAGCAGCCCCCGGGGTACCTTTTATGAGCAGTTCTTC. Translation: CASSPRGTFYEQFF.